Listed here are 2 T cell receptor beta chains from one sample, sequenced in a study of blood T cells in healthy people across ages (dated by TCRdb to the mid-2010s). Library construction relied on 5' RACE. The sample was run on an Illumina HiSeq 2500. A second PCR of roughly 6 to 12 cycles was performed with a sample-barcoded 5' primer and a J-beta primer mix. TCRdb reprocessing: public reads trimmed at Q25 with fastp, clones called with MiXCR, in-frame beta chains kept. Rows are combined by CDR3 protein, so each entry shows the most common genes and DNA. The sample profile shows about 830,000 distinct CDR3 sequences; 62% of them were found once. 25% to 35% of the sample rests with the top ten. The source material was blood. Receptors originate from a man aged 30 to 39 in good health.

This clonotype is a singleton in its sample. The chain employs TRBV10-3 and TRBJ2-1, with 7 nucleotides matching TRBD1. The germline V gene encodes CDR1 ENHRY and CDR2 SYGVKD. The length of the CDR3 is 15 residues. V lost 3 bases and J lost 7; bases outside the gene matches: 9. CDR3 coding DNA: TGTGCCATCAGTGACTCCGGGACAGTTCGAAATGAGCAGTTCTTC. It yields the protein CAISDSGTVRNEQFF.

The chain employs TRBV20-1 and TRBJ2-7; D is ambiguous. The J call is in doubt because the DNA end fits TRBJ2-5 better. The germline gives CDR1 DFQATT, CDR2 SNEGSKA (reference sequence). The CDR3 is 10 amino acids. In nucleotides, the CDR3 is TGCAGTGCTGAATATGAGACCCAGTACTTC. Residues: CSAEYETQYF.